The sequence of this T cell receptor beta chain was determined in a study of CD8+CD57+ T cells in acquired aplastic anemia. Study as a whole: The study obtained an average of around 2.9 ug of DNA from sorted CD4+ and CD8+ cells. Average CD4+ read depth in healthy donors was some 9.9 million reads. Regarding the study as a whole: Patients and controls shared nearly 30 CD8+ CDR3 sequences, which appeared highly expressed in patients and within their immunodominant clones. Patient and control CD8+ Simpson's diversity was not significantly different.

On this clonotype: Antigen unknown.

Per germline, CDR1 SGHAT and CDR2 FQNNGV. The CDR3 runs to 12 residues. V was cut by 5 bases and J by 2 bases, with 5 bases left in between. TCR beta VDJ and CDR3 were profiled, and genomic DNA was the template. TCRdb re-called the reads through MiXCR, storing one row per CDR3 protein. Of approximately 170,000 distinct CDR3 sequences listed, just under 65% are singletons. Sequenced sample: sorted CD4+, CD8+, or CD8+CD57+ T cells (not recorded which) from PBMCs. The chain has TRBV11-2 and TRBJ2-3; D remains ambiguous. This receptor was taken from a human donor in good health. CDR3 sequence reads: CASSPHTDTQYF. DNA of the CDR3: TGTGCCAGCAGCCCCCACACAGATACGCAGTATTTT. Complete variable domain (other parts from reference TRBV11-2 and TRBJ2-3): EAGVAQSPRYKIIEKRQSVAFWCNPISGHATLYWYQQILGQGPKLLIQFQNNGVVDDSQLPKDRFSAERLKGVDSTLKIQPAKLEDSAVYLCASSPHTDTQYFGPGTRLTVL.